The clone carrying this TCR beta chain came up a few times. This sample is part of a study of regulatory T cells in long-lasting Graves disease. V trimming: 7 bases; J trimming: 4 bases; junction bases outside the gene matches: 15. Germline lookup yields CDR1 SQVTM and CDR2 ANQGSEA. The length of the CDR3 is 16 residues. Indicated time point: persistent/refractory GD, antithyroid drugs over 5 years with positive TRAb. Making the TCR library involved RNA that had been extracted from PBMCs. To make TCR beta libraries, researchers used iRepertoire HTBI primers and Arm-PCR of CDR3 regions. TCRdb fed the multiplex PCR reads into MiXCR, producing one record per CDR3 protein. This table has 500,000 to 700,000 distinct CDR3 sequences, about 32% appearing once.

Source: peripheral blood mononuclear cells (PBMCs), taken when the disease was refractory, from a patient treated with antithyroid drugs. This receptor was taken from a female donor with Graves disease. The chain has TRBV29-1 and TRBJ1-5, with TRBD1 matching over 8 bases. The CDR3 loop is CSGPGQEPILNQPQHF. The CDR3, as DNA: TGCAGCGGACCGGGACAGGAACCCATTCTTAATCAGCCCCAGCATTTT.